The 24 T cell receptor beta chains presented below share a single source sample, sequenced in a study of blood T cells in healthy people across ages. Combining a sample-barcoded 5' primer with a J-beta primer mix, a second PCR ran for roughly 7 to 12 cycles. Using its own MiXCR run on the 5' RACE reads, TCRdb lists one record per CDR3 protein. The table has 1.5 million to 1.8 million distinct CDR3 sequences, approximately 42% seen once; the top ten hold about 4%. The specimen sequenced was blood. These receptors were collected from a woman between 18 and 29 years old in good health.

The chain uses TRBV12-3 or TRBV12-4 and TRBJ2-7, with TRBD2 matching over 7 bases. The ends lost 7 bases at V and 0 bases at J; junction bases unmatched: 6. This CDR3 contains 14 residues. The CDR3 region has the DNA TGTGCCAGCACCCTGGGGGGGAACTCCTACGAGCAGTACTTC. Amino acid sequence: CASTLGGNSYEQYF.

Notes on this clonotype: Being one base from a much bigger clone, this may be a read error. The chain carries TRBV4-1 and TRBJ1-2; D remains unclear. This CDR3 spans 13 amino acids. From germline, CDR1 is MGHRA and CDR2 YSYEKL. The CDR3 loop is CANSQAGGYGYTF. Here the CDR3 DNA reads TGCGCCAACAGCCAAGCAGGAGGGTATGGCTACACCTTC.

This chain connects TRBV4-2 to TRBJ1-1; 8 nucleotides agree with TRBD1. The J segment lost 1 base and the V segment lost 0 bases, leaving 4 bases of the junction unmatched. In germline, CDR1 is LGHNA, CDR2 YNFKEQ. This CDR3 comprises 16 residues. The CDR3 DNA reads TGTGCCAGCAGCCAAGATCCCGGGACAGGGAACACTGAAGCTTTCTTT. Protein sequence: CASSQDPGTGNTEAFF.

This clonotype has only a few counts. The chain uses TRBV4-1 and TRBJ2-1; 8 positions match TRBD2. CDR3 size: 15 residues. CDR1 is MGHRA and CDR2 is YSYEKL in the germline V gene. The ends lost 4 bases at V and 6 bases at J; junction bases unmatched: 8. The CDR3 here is CASSRAVLAVNEQFF. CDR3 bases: TGCGCCAGCAGCCGAGCGGTACTAGCGGTCAATGAGCAGTTCTTC.

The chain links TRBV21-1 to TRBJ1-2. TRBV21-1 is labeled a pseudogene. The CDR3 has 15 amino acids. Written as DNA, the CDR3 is TGTGCCAGCAGCATCGCGACAAAAAACCCCTATGGCTACACCTTC. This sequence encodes CASSIATKNPYGYTF.

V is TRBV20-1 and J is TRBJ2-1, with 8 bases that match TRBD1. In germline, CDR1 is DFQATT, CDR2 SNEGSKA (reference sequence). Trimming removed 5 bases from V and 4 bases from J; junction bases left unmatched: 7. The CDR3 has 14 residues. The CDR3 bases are TGCAGTGCTCTGGGACAGGAGAAGTACAATGAGCAGTTCTTC. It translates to CSALGQEKYNEQFF.

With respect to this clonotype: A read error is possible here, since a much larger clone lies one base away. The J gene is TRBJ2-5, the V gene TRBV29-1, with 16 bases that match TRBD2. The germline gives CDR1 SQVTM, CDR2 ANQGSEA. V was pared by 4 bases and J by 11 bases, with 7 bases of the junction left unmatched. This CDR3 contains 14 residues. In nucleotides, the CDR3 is TGCAGCGTTGCGGGACTAGCGGGAGGGAATGAGCAGTACTTC. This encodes CSVAGLAGGNEQYF. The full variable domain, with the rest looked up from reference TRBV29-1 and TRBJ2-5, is SAVISQKPSRDICQRGTSLTIQCQVDSQVTMMFWYRQQPGQSLTLIATANQGSEATYESGFVIDKFPISRPNLTFSTLTVSNMSPEDSSIYLCSVAGLAGGNEQYFGPGTRLLVL.

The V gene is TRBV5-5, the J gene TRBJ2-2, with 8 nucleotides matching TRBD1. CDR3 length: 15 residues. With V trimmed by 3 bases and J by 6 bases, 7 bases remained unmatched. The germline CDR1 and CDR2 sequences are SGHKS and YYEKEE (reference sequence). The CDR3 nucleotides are TGTGCCAGCAGCTGGCGGACAGGGATCGCCGGGGAGCTGTTTTTT. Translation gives CASSWRTGIAGELFF.

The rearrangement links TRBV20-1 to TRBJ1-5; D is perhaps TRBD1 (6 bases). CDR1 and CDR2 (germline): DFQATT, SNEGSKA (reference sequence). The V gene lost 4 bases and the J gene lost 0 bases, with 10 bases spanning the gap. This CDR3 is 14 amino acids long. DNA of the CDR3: TGCAGTGCTACGGGACACAGTAGCAATCAGCCCCAGCATTTT. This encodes CSATGHSSNQPQHF.

CDR3 amino acids: CASISPPRGGEQYF. The CDR3 DNA reads as TGTGCCAGCATTTCCCCCCCAAGGGGCGGCGAGCAGTACTTC. This chain uses TRBV6-2 or TRBV6-3 with TRBJ2-7, with D possibly being TRBD1 (5 bases). The ends were cut back, 7 bases at V and 6 bases at J, with 19 bases in the middle. Germline-derived CDR1 and CDR2 are MNHEY and SVGEGT. This CDR3 contains 14 residues.

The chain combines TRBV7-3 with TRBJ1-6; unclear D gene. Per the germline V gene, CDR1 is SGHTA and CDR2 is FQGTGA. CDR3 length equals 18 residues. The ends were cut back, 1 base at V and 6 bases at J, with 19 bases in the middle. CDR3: CASSLSGPGVGSNSPLHF. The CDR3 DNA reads TGTGCCAGCAGCTTAAGTGGGCCCGGTGTAGGGTCTAATTCACCCCTCCACTTT. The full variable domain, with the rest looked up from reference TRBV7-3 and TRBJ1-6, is GAGVSQTPSNKVTEKGKYVELRCDPISGHTALYWYRQSLGQGPEFLIYFQGTGAADDSGLPNDRFFAVRPEGSVSTLKIQRTERGDSAVYLCASSLSGPGVGSNSPLHFGNGTRLTVT.

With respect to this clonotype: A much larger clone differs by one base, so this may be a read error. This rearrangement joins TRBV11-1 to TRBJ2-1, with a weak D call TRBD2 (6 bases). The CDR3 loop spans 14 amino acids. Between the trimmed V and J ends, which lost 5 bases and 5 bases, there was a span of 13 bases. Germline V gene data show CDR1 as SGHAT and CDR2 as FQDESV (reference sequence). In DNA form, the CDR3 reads TGTGCCAGCAGCGTAGGAGGGATGAACAATGAGCAGTTCTTC. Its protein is CASSVGGMNNEQFF.

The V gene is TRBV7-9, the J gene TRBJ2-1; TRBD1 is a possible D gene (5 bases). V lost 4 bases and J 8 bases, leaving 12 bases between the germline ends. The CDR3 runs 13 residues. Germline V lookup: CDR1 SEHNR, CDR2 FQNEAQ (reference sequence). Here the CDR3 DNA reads TGTGCCAGCAGCTCCGGCTTGACAGATGAGCAGTTCTTC. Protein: CASSSGLTDEQFF. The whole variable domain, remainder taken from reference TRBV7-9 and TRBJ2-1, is DTGVSQNPRHKITKRGQNVTFRCDPISEHNRLYWYRQTLGQGPEFLTYFQNEAQLEKSRLLSDRFSAERPKGSFSTLEIQRTEQGDSAMYLCASSSGLTDEQFFGPGTRLTVL.

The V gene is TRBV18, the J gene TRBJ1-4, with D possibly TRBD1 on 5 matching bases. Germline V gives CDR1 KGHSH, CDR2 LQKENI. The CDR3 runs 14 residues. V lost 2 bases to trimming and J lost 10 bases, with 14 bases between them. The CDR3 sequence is CASSPSGDARKLFF. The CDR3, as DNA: TGTGCCAGCTCACCAAGCGGGGACGCGAGAAAACTGTTTTTT.

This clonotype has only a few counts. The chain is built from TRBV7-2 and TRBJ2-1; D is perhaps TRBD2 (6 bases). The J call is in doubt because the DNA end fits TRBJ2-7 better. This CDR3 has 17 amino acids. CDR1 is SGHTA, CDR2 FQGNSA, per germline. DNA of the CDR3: TGTGCCAGCAGCCCCGCTCTAGCGCGAAGCTCCTACAATGAGCAGTACTTC. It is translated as CASSPALARSSYNEQYF.

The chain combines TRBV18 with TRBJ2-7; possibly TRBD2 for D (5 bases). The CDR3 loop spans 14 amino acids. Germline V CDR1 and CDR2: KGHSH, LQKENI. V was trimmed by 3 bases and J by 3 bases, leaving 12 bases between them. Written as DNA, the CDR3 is TGTGCCAGCTCACCGCAAAGGGCGGGCTACGAGCAGTACTTC. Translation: CASSPQRAGYEQYF.

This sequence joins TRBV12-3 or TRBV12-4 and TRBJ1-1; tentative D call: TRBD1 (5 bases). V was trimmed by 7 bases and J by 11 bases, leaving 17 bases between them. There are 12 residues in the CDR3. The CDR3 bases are TGTGCCAGCAATAGGAAGGGGAGTAGTGCTTTCTTT. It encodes CASNRKGSSAFF.

As DNA, the CDR3 is TGTGCCAGCAGCCAATGTAGCGGGGGAAAAGATACGCAGTATTTT. Residues: CASSQCSGGKDTQYF. This chain links TRBV6-5 with TRBJ2-3; 9 bases are shared with TRBD2. This CDR3 spans 15 amino acids. Germline V CDR1 and CDR2: MNHEY, SVGAGI. The junction had 9 bases not matched to a gene; V was cut back by 6 bases and J by 5 bases.

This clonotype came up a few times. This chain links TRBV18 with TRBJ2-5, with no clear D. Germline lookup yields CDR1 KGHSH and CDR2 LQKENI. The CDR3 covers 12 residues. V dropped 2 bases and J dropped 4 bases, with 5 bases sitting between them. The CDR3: CASSPSPETQYF. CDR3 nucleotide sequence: TGTGCCAGCTCACCATCCCCAGAGACCCAGTACTTC.

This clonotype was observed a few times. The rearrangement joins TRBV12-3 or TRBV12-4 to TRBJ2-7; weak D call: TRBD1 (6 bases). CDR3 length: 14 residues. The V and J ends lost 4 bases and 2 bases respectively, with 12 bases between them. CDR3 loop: CASSSGDGAYEQYF. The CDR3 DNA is TGTGCCAGCAGTTCAGGGGACGGAGCCTACGAGCAGTACTTC.

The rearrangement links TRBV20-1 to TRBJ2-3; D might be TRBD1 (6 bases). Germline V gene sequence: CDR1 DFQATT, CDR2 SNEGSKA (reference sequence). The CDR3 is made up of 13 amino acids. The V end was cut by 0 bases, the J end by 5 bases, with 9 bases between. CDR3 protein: CSARDTGLDTQYF. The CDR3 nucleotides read TGCAGTGCTAGAGATACAGGGCTAGATACGCAGTATTTT.

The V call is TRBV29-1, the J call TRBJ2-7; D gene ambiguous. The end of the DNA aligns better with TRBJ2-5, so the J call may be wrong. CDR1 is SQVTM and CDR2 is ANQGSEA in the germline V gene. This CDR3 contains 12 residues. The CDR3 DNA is TGCAGCGTTGAACGCCTCGGGGAGACCCAGTACTTC. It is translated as CSVERLGETQYF.

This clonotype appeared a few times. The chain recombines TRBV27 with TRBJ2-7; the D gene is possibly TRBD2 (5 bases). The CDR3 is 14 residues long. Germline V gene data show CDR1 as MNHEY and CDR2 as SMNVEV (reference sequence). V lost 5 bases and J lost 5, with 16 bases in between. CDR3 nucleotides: TGTGCCAGCAGTAGCGGAAGGCGGCTGAACGAGCAGTACTTC. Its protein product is CASSSGRRLNEQYF.

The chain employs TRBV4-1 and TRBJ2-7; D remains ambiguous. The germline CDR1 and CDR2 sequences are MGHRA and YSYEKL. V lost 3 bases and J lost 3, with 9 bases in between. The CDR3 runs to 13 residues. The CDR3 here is CASSQTLYYEQYF. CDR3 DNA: TGCGCCAGCAGCCAGACCCTTTACTACGAGCAGTACTTC.